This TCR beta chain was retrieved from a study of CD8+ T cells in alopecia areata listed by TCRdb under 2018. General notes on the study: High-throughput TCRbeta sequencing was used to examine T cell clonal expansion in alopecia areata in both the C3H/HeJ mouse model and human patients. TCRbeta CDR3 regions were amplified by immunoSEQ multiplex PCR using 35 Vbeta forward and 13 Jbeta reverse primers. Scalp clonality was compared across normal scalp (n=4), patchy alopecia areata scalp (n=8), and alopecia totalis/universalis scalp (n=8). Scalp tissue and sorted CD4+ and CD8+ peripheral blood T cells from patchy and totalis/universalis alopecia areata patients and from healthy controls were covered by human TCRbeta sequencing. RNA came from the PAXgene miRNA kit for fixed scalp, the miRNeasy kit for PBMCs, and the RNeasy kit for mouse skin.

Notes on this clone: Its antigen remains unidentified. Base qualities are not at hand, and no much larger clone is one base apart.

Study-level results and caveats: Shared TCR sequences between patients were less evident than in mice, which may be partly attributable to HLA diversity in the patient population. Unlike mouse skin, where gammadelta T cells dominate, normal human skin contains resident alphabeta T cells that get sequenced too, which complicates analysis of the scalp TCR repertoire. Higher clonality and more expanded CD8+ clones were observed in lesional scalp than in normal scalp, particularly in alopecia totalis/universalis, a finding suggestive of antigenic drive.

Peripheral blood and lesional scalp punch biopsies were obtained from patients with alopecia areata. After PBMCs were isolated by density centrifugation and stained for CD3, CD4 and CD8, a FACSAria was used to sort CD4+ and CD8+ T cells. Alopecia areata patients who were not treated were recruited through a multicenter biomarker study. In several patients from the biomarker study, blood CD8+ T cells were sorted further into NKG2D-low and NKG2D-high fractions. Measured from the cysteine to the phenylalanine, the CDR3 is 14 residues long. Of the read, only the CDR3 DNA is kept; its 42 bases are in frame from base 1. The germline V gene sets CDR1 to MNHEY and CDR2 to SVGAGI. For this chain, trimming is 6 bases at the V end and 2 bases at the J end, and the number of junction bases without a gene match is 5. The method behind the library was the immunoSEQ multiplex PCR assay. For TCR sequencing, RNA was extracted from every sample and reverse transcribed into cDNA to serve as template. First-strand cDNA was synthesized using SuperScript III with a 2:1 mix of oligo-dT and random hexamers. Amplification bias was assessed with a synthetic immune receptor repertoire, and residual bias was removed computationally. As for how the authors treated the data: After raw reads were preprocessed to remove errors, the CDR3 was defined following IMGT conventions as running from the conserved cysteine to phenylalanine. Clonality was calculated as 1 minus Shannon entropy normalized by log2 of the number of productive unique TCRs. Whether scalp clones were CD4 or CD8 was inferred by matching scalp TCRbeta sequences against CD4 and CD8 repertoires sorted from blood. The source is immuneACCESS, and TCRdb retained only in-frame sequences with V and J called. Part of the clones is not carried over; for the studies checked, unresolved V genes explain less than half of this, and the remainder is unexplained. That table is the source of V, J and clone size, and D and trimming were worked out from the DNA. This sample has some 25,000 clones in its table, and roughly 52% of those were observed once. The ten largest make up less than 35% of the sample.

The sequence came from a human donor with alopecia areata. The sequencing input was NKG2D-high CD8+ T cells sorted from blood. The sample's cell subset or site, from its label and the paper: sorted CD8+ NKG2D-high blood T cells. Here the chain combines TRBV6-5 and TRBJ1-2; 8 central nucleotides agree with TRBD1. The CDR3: CASSFGTGNYGYTF. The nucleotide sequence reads TGTGCCAGCAGCTTCGGGACAGGCAACTATGGCTACACCTTC.